This T cell receptor (beta chain) was documented in a study of T-cell memory formation after mild COVID-19. Germline V gene lookup returns CDR1 ENHRY and CDR2 SYGVKD. The CDR3 runs to 15 residues. The ends were cut back, 2 bases at V and 0 bases at J, with 10 bases in the middle. TCR alpha and TCR beta cDNA libraries carrying sample barcodes and UMIs came from 5'RACE with constant-segment primers. MiXCR, applied by TCRdb to the 5' RACE reads, yields one record per CDR3 protein. The top ten clones hold about 8.7% of a sample with 550,000 to 600,000 distinct CDR3 sequences, about a fifth of them seen once.

Source material: PBMCs or a T cell subset sorted from them (not recorded which). V gene TRBV10-3 combines with J gene TRBJ1-1; D is undetermined. The source is an adult woman who had mild COVID-19 (a few samples of this study predate the infection). Cell type and time point are not known. Here the CDR3 reads CAISENGPMNTEAFF. CDR3 DNA sequence: TGTGCCATCAGTGAGAACGGTCCCATGAACACTGAAGCTTTCTTT.